A selection of T cell receptor beta chains follows, all from one sample in a study of T cell repertoires in ileal Crohn's disease. The repertoire was sequenced with immunoSEQ multiplex PCR; TCRdb's copy has only in-frame clones and lacks some. The repertoire consists of approximately 2,500 clones, with around 86% occurring once and the leading ten covering 11%. What was sequenced was ileal tissue. The receptors stem from an adult with Crohn's disease. Both conserved end residues are part of each CDR3. Each record gives: V gene, CDR3 length, clone size, J gene, D gene, CDR3 protein, CDR3 DNA. The D gene is left open where the match is weak. The size entry is marked missing in some rows and otherwise reads once, few, many or a size class.

>TRBV6-5|12|.|TRBJ1-2|TRBD1
CASLTGGSGYTF
TGTGCCAGCTTGACAGGGGGCAGTGGCTACACCTTC
>TRBV5-1|14|.|TRBJ2-2|.
CASSLVPQGGELFF
TGCGCCAGCAGCTTGGTCCCCCAAGGCGGGGAGCTGTTTTTT
>TRBV5-5|13|.|TRBJ2-3|.
CASSAGRTDTQYF
TGTGCCAGCAGCGCGGGCCGCACAGATACGCAGTATTTT
>TRBV18|16|.|TRBJ2-3|.
CASSPQGSMNTDTQYF
TGTGCCAGCTCACCTCAGGGTAGTATGAACACAGATACGCAGTATTTT
>TRBV6-4|13|once|TRBJ1-1|TRBD1
CASSASTGMEAFF
TGTGCCAGCAGTGCATCGACAGGGATGGAAGCTTTCTTT
>TRBV7-9|18|.|TRBJ1-2|TRBD1
CASTSYPKSRDRDYGYTF
TGTGCCAGCACCTCTTACCCCAAATCGCGGGACAGGGACTATGGCTACACCTTC
>TRBV19|15|.|TRBJ2-7|.
CASSISLPPAYEQYF
TGTGCCAGTAGTATCTCCTTGCCCCCCGCCTACGAGCAGTACTTC
>TRBV5-6|18|few|TRBJ1-1|TRBD1
CASSFFLRTGWKNTEAFF
TGTGCCAGCAGCTTCTTTTTAAGGACAGGGTGGAAGAACACTGAAGCTTTCTTT
>TRBV28|11|.|TRBJ1-6|.
CASSSVSPLHF
TGTGCCAGCAGCAGTGTCTCACCCCTCCACTTT
>TRBV6-1|12|.|TRBJ2-3|.
CASSGTGDTQYF
TGTGCCAGCAGTGGGACTGGAGATACGCAGTATTTT
>TRBV28|14|.|TRBJ2-3|TRBD2
CASKPGGRPDTQYF
TGTGCCAGCAAGCCGGGAGGGCGCCCAGATACGCAGTATTTT
>TRBV6-1|15|.|TRBJ2-3|TRBD2
CASSETSGGADTQYF
TGTGCCAGCAGTGAGACTAGCGGGGGGGCAGATACGCAGTATTTT
>TRBV29-1|16|.|TRBJ2-3|.
CSVKVADRSSTDTQYF
TGCAGCGTTAAAGTCGCCGACAGATCTAGCACAGATACGCAGTATTTT
>TRBV29-1|12|.|TRBJ1-2|.
CSVGQVTYGYTF
TGCAGCGTTGGTCAGGTGACTTATGGCTACACCTTC
>TRBV9|15|few|TRBJ1-1|.
CASSVVDRLNTEAFF
TGTGCCAGCAGCGTAGTGGACAGATTGAACACTGAAGCTTTCTTT
>TRBV27|14|once|TRBJ2-2|.
CASRDRGIPGELFF
TGTGCCAGCCGGGATAGGGGTATCCCCGGGGAGCTGTTTTTT
>TRBV1|14|.|TRBJ1-3|.
CTSSPTGAGNTIYF
TGCACCAGCAGCCCGACAGGGGCAGGAAACACCATATATTTT
>TRBV7-2|15|.|TRBJ1-5|TRBD1
CASSRTGGNGQPQHF
TGTGCCAGCAGCCGGACAGGGGGCAACGGCCAGCCCCAGCATTTT
>TRBV27|13|few|TRBJ2-1|TRBD2
CASSLRLAGRLFF
TGTGCCAGCAGTCTACGGCTAGCGGGAAGATTGTTCTTC
>TRBV6-4|15|.|TRBJ2-2|TRBD1
CASSPTGGDTGELFF
TGTGCCAGCAGCCCGACAGGGGGAGATACCGGGGAGCTGTTTTTT
>TRBV11-3|14|.|TRBJ2-1|TRBD2
CASSLNGGNNEQFF
TGTGCCAGCAGCTTAAACGGGGGGAACAATGAGCAGTTCTTC
>TRBV9|16|.|TRBJ2-7|TRBD1
CASSVGGTGGFYEQYF
TGTGCCAGCAGCGTAGGAGGGACAGGGGGCTTCTACGAGCAGTACTTC
>TRBV9|13|.|TRBJ1-1|TRBD1
CASSTQGDTEAFF
TGTGCCAGCAGCACCCAGGGGGACACTGAAGCTTTCTTT
>TRBV7-9|12|.|TRBJ2-7|.
CASGDGSYEQYF
TGTGCCAGCGGGGACGGATCCTACGAGCAGTACTTC
>TRBV7-4|13|few|TRBJ1-1|.
CAILSDMNTEAFF
TGTGCCATCCTGTCGGACATGAACACTGAAGCTTTCTTT
>TRBV6-1|14|.|TRBJ1-2|.
CASSEWGNDYGYTF
TGTGCCAGCAGTGAATGGGGGAATGACTATGGCTACACCTTC
>TRBV6-6|16|once|TRBJ2-2|TRBD2
CASSPRAGADTGELFF
TGTGCCAGCAGCCCAAGAGCGGGGGCGGACACCGGGGAGCTGTTTTTT
>TRBV15|17|.|TRBJ2-2|.
CATSRDYGTIKTGELFF
TGTGCCACCAGCAGAGACTACGGGACGATTAAGACCGGGGAGCTGTTTTTT
>TRBV7-2|19|.|TRBJ2-1|TRBD2
CASRPPRFAGGFVGNEQFF
TGTGCCAGCAGACCTCCCCGTTTTGCGGGAGGGTTCGTAGGGAATGAGCAGTTCTTC
>TRBV30|15|.|TRBJ2-6|.
CAWSVGVSGANVLTF
TGTGCCTGGAGTGTGGGCGTTTCTGGGGCCAACGTCCTGACTTTC
>TRBV9|15|.|TRBJ2-5|TRBD1
CASSVGGQGQETQYF
TGTGCCAGCAGCGTAGGGGGACAGGGGCAAGAGACCCAGTACTTC
>TRBV10-1|13|.|TRBJ2-1|.
CATRWLAMDEQFF
TGCGCCACTAGGTGGCTAGCGATGGATGAGCAGTTCTTC
>TRBV18|13|.|TRBJ1-1|.
CASSRQDDTEAFF
TGTGCCAGCTCGCGACAGGACGATACTGAAGCTTTCTTT
>TRBV28|15|.|TRBJ2-3|.
CATHNTGLGTDTQYF
TGTGCCACTCACAATACAGGGTTAGGCACAGATACGCAGTATTTT
>TRBV6-6|16|.|TRBJ2-7|.
CASSYSGGTSSYEQYF
TGTGCCAGCAGTTACTCGGGCGGTACAAGCTCCTACGAGCAGTACTTC
>TRBV5-1|13|.|TRBJ2-2|.
CASSTDNTGELFF
TGCGCCAGCAGCACAGATAACACCGGGGAGCTGTTTTTT
>TRBV11-2|19|once|TRBJ2-5|TRBD2
CASSLGLAGGSKGAETQYF
TGTGCCAGCAGCTTAGGACTAGCGGGAGGGAGTAAGGGCGCCGAGACCCAGTACTTC
>TRBV28|13|.|TRBJ1-1|.
CASRGPWNTEAFF
TGTGCCAGCAGGGGACCTTGGAACACTGAAGCTTTCTTT
>TRBV29-1|14|.|TRBJ1-2|.
CSVTRLQNRYGYTF
TGCAGCGTCACACGATTACAGAACCGATATGGCTACACCTTC
>TRBV30|13|.|TRBJ1-5|TRBD1
CAWDRDGNQPQHF
TGTGCCTGGGACAGGGACGGCAATCAGCCCCAGCATTTT
>TRBV7-3|16|.|TRBJ2-5|TRBD2
CASSLGTSGREETQYF
TGTGCCAGCAGCTTAGGGACTAGCGGGAGGGAAGAGACCCAGTACTTC
>TRBV19|16|.|TRBJ2-1|.
CASSIVGGPPNNEQFF
TGTGCCAGTAGTATAGTCGGAGGACCCCCCAACAATGAGCAGTTCTTC
>TRBV7-2|16|once|TRBJ2-1|.
CASSLDGVNGYNEQFF
TGTGCCAGCAGCTTAGATGGGGTTAACGGATACAATGAGCAGTTCTTC
>TRBV5-1|17|.|TRBJ2-3|TRBD2
CASSLAGGGAGTDTQYF
TGCGCCAGCAGCTTGGCAGGCGGGGGGGCCGGGACAGATACGCAGTATTTT
>TRBV29-1|10|.|TRBJ1-1|.
CSAGGTEAFF
TGCAGCGCCGGGGGCACTGAAGCTTTCTTT
>TRBV7-3|14|.|TRBJ2-5|.
CASSFGGLQETQYF
TGTGCCAGCAGCTTTGGCGGACTTCAAGAGACCCAGTACTTC
>TRBV5-1|16|.|TRBJ1-1|.
CASSPGHTSLNTEAFF
TGCGCCAGCAGCCCAGGACACACCAGTCTGAACACTGAAGCTTTCTTT
>TRBV5-4|15|.|TRBJ1-6|TRBD1
CASSKTGETRSPLHF
TGTGCCAGCAGCAAGACAGGGGAGACCCGTTCACCCCTCCACTTT
>TRBV28|16|.|TRBJ2-4|.
CASSLRQDGTKNIQYF
TGTGCCAGCAGTTTAAGGCAGGACGGAACCAAAAACATTCAGTACTTC
>TRBV6-1|17|.|TRBJ1-4|TRBD1
CASSDPPRGRGGEKLFF
TGTGCCAGCAGTGACCCTCCGAGGGGCAGGGGGGGTGAAAAACTGTTTTTT
>TRBV6-5|15|.|TRBJ2-2|.
CASSYFGTNTGELFF
TGTGCCAGCAGTTACTTTGGGACAAACACCGGGGAGCTGTTTTTT
>TRBV7-6|14|.|TRBJ2-3|.
CASSLNGGRDTQYF
TGTGCCAGCAGCTTAAATGGGGGCAGGGATACGCAGTATTTT
>TRBV9|16|once|TRBJ2-1|.
CASSVAVDLAYNEQFF
TGTGCCAGCAGCGTAGCGGTGGACTTGGCCTACAATGAGCAGTTCTTC